What follows are 27 T cell receptor beta chains derived from one specimen sequenced in a study of blood T cells in healthy people across ages. Through a sample-barcoded 5' primer and a J-beta primer mix, a second PCR was run for roughly 7 to 12 cycles. TCRdb recomputed calls from the 5' RACE reads with MiXCR, one row per CDR3 protein. Here the sample spans around 520,000 distinct CDR3 sequences, about 25% being singletons. This same sample was also part of a study on T cells of mothers and their children.

The specimen was blood. Source of these receptors: a boy aged 2-15 years in good health.

This clonotype was seen a handful of times. V is TRBV29-1 and J is TRBJ2-5; D remains ambiguous. CDR1 SQVTM and CDR2 ANQGSEA come from the germline V gene. The CDR3 consists of 13 residues. The V gene lost 4 bases and the J gene lost 0 bases, with 9 bases spanning the gap. In nucleotides, the CDR3 is TGCAGCGTTGGGGGAACAGACCAAGAGACCCAGTACTTC. It specifies CSVGGTDQETQYF.

This clonotype was seen a few times. The chain links TRBV4-2 to TRBJ2-5; D is perhaps TRBD1 or TRBD2 (6 bases each). Germline CDR1 and CDR2: LGHNA and YNFKEQ. The CDR3 sequence is 15 residues long. V shed 3 bases and J shed 14 bases, with 25 bases lying between them. The chain's CDR3 is CASSQVEGEGVELYF. CDR3 nucleotides: TGTGCCAGCAGCCAGGTGGAGGGGGAAGGCGTCGAGCTATACTTC.

The sample holds one count of this clonotype. Written as DNA, the CDR3 is TGTGCCAGCAGTTACGCGGTGCTCGGAAACATTCAGTACTTC. Its translation is CASSYAVLGNIQYF. The chain is built from TRBV6-2 or TRBV6-3 and TRBJ2-4; D is unclear. Germline V CDR1 and CDR2: MNHEY, SVGEGT. The CDR3 has 14 amino acids. Trimming removed 2 bases from V and 6 bases from J, with 11 bases in between.

The rearrangement links TRBV3-1 to TRBJ1-2; D is uncertain. Germline values: CDR1 LGHDT, CDR2 YNNKEL (reference sequence). V was shortened by 4 bases and J by 8 bases, with 17 bases between the two germline ends. The CDR3 contains 14 residues. CDR3 sequence reads: CASSRNSEFWGYTF. For the CDR3, the DNA is TGTGCCAGCAGCCGAAACTCGGAGTTCTGGGGCTACACCTTC.

This clonotype was observed a few times. The chain has TRBV11-2 and TRBJ2-5; either TRBD1 or TRBD2 may fit D (6 bases each). Trimming shortened V by 0 bases and J by 9 bases, and 14 bases separated the two germline ends. This CDR3 comprises 14 residues. The V gene's germline CDR1 is SGHAT and CDR2 FQNNGV. The CDR3 sequence is CASSLDAGTRAQYF. CDR3 in DNA: TGTGCCAGCAGCTTAGACGCGGGGACAAGAGCCCAGTACTTC.

This clonotype was seen only once. The chain combines TRBV20-1 with TRBJ2-3; D is undetermined. Trimming removed 2 bases from V and 2 bases from J, with 14 bases in between. The CDR3 is 15 residues long. From germline, CDR1 is DFQATT and CDR2 SNEGSKA (reference sequence). CDR3 coding DNA: TGCAGTGCTAGATTCCCTAGGTGGAACACAGATACGCAGTATTTT. This encodes CSARFPRWNTDTQYF.

The chain recombines TRBV19 with TRBJ2-3; 8 positions match TRBD2. The germline V gene has CDR1 LNHDA and CDR2 SQIVND (reference sequence). V lost 2 bases to trimming and J lost 8 bases; unmatched junction nucleotides: 6. This CDR3 region has 14 residues. This CDR3 reads CASSISGRTGTQYF. Here the CDR3 DNA reads TGTGCCAGTAGTATAAGCGGGAGAACCGGTACGCAGTATTTT.

The table lists this clonotype with a few counts. The chain recombines TRBV20-1 with TRBJ2-5; the match to TRBD2 covers 9 bases. This CDR3 contains 14 residues. Germline lookup yields CDR1 DFQATT and CDR2 SNEGSKA (reference sequence). Trimming took 6 bases from V and 1 from J; bases not matched to a gene: 6. The CDR3: CSASSGGRQETQYF. CDR3 in DNA: TGCAGTGCGTCGAGCGGGGGGCGCCAAGAGACCCAGTACTTC.

The chain couples TRBV19 to TRBJ1-2; TRBD1 might be the D (6 bases). Trimming pared 3 bases from V and 0 bases from J, leaving 17 bases between. Germline assignment: CDR1 LNHDA and CDR2 SQIVND (reference sequence). This CDR3 comprises 17 residues. The DNA of the CDR3 is TGTGCCAGTAGTATCCACCAGGGGCCCTATTCTAACTATGGCTACACCTTC. Translating it yields CASSIHQGPYSNYGYTF.

The sample holds a few counts of this clonotype. V usage is TRBV7-9 and J usage is TRBJ2-5; TRBD2 aligns across 10 bases. The germline gives CDR1 SEHNR, CDR2 FQNEAQ (reference sequence). V dropped 10 bases and J dropped 1; count of bases not matched to a gene: 15. CDR3 length: 17 residues. CDR3 region: CATRTTELAGLQETQYF. In nucleotides, the CDR3 is TGTGCCACTCGGACAACGGAACTAGCGGGGCTCCAAGAGACCCAGTACTTC.

The chain combines TRBV9 with TRBJ1-3; no firm D call. V was shortened by 0 bases and J by 4 bases, with 11 bases between the two germline ends. The CDR3 length is 15 residues. Germline values: CDR1 SGDLS, CDR2 YYNGEE. The CDR3 nucleotides are TGTGCCAGCAGCGTAGATGTACTCCGCGGAAACACCATATATTTT. Amino acids: CASSVDVLRGNTIYF.

This clonotype was detected only a few times. The chain combines TRBV12-3 or TRBV12-4 with TRBJ2-2; D might be TRBD1 or TRBD2, each matching 5 bases. This CDR3 comprises 14 residues. Trimming shortened V by 7 bases and J by 2 bases, and 11 bases separated the two germline ends. The CDR3 nucleotides are TGTGCCAGCACCCCGGGACCTAACACCGGGGAGCTGTTTTTT. Translated, it gives CASTPGPNTGELFF.

This clonotype was found a few times. The chain couples TRBV9 to TRBJ2-1, with a weak D call TRBD2 (7 bases). This CDR3 comprises 16 residues. Germline CDR1 and CDR2: SGDLS and YYNGEE. Trimming removed 2 bases from V and 7 bases from J, with 19 bases in between. CDR3 residues: CASSVEGGGQGNEQFF. In nucleotides, the CDR3 is TGTGCCAGCAGCGTCGAGGGGGGGGGCCAAGGTAATGAGCAGTTCTTC.

This clonotype was seen more than once but under ten times. The J gene is TRBJ2-1, the V gene TRBV29-1; D is perhaps TRBD2 (6 bases). CDR3 size: 14 residues. Trimming cost V 3 bases and J 6 bases, with 15 bases left between them. Germline CDR1 reads SQVTM; CDR2 reads ANQGSEA. Here the CDR3 reads CSVDGRGIGNEQFF. In DNA, the CDR3 is TGCAGCGTTGATGGGCGCGGGATAGGCAATGAGCAGTTCTTC.

This clonotype was observed many times. This chain connects TRBV7-2 to TRBJ2-1, with 7 bases that match TRBD2. The germline CDR1 and CDR2 sequences are SGHTA and FQGNSA. The junction had 5 bases not matched to a gene; V was cut back by 5 bases and J by 1 base. This CDR3 spans 15 amino acids. The CDR3 here is CASSPTSSSYNEQFF. The CDR3 DNA sequence: TGTGCCAGCAGCCCGACTAGCTCATCCTACAATGAGCAGTTCTTC.

This rearrangement joins TRBV7-2 to TRBJ2-3, with TRBD2 matching 8 bases. In germline, CDR1 is SGHTA, CDR2 FQGNSA. The CDR3 has 18 residues. The trim removed 1 base at V and 0 bases at J, leaving 9 bases unmatched. CDR3 in DNA: TGTGCCAGCAGCTTAGTAACTAGCGGAGCCCGGAGCACAGATACGCAGTATTTT. It encodes CASSLVTSGARSTDTQYF.

This clonotype showed up many times. This chain connects TRBV20-1 to TRBJ2-5; D may be TRBD1 or TRBD2 (5 bases each). TRBJ2-1 explains the end of the DNA better; the J call may be wrong. Germline lookup yields CDR1 DFQATT and CDR2 SNEGSKA (reference sequence). The CDR3 has 14 amino acids. CDR3 in DNA: TGCAGTGCTCCCCGAGAGGGGTCGTACAATGAGCAGTTCTTC. Encoded protein: CSAPREGSYNEQFF.

This clonotype was counted only a few times. This chain uses TRBV5-1 with TRBJ2-6, with unresolved D. V was trimmed by 0 bases and J by 0 bases, leaving 13 bases between them. Per the germline V gene, CDR1 is SGHRS and CDR2 is YFSETQ. The CDR3 loop spans 18 amino acids. CDR3 sequence reads: CASSLAYEWGSGANVLTF. DNA for the CDR3: TGCGCCAGCAGCTTGGCCTACGAATGGGGCTCTGGGGCCAACGTCCTGACTTTC. The full variable domain, rest sourced from reference TRBV5-1 and TRBJ2-6, is KAGVTQTPRYLIKTRGQQVTLSCSPISGHRSVSWYQQTPGQGLQFLFEYFSETQRNKGNFPGRFSGRQFSNSRSEMNVSTLELGDSALYLCASSLAYEWGSGANVLTFGAGSRLTVL.

This clonotype has just a few counts. This chain connects TRBV7-8 to TRBJ2-1; either TRBD1 or TRBD2 may fit D (7 bases each). This CDR3 spans 19 amino acids. Germline CDR1 reads SGHVS; CDR2 reads FQNEAQ. Trimming cost V 5 bases and J 1 base, with 24 bases left between them. The CDR3 reads CASSPGGPSPGGSYNEQFF. The CDR3 DNA reads TGTGCCAGCAGCCCGGGGGGTCCGAGCCCAGGGGGTTCCTACAATGAGCAGTTCTTC. The full variable domain, completed using reference TRBV7-8 and TRBJ2-1, is GAGVSQSPRYKVAKRGQDVALRCDPISGHVSLFWYQQALGQGPEFLTYFQNEAQLDKSGLPSDRFFAERPEGSVSTLKIQRTQQEDSAVYLCASSPGGPSPGGSYNEQFFGPGTRLTVL.

V gene TRBV10-3 combines with J gene TRBJ2-3, with TRBD2 matching 14 bases. V shed 7 bases and J 6 bases; nucleotides not matched to a gene: 9. CDR1 and CDR2 from the germline V gene are ENHRY and SYGVKD. The CDR3 loop spans 16 amino acids. The CDR3 bases are TGTGCCATCACCGACGGGACTAGCGGGAGAGCTGATACGCAGTATTTT. This codes for CAITDGTSGRADTQYF.

This sequence joins TRBV7-8 and TRBJ2-7, with 15 bases that match TRBD2. The germline V gene encodes CDR1 SGHVS and CDR2 FQNEAQ. This CDR3 has 19 amino acids. With 3 bases clipped from V and 3 bases from J, the junction kept 12 bases outside the gene matches. In nucleotides, the CDR3 is TGTGCCAGCAGCTTGCCGACGTTGGGACTAGCGGGAGGAGTCTACGAGCAGTACTTC. Protein product: CASSLPTLGLAGGVYEQYF.

This clonotype has only a few counts. This chain connects TRBV15 to TRBJ2-7, with D maybe TRBD2 (5 bases). Germline CDR1 and CDR2: LNHNV and YYDKDF (reference sequence). This CDR3 has 15 amino acids. The V end lost 0 bases, the J end lost 0 bases, and 9 bases lay between the germline ends. The CDR3 nucleotides are TGTGCCACCAGCAGAGATCTGGGAGCCTCCTACGAGCAGTACTTC. This encodes CATSRDLGASYEQYF.

This clonotype was recorded once. In this CDR3 the conserved last residue, phenylalanine or tryptophan, is missing, so a read error is likely. CDR3 coding DNA: TGTGCCAGCAGTTTAAAGGTTGGGGGGGACGGGGAGCTGTTTGTT. It translates to CASSLKVGGDGELFV. The chain carries TRBV27 and TRBJ2-2; 7 bases line up with TRBD2. Germline V gene data show CDR1 as MNHEY and CDR2 as SMNVEV (reference sequence). V trimming: 2 bases; J trimming: 7 bases; junction bases outside the gene matches: 7. The CDR3 has 15 amino acids.

The chain links TRBV9 to TRBJ2-5; 11 bases fit TRBD2. The J call may not be correct, given that the DNA end is closer to TRBJ2-1. The CDR3 extends over 19 amino acids. From germline, CDR1 is SGDLS and CDR2 YYNGEE. DNA of the CDR3: TGTGCCAGCAGCGTAGGGCTAGCGGGAGGTCGTTTTGTTTCGGGTGAGCAGTTCTTC. This gives the protein CASSVGLAGGRFVSGEQFF.

The J gene is TRBJ2-7, the V gene TRBV10-3; 9 nucleotides agree with TRBD1. CDR1 is ENHRY, CDR2 SYGVKD, per germline. The CDR3 spans 13 residues. V was clipped by 5 bases and J by 7 bases; unmatched bases: 6. The CDR3 is CAISRDRVGEQYV. For the CDR3, the DNA is TGTGCCATCAGTAGGGACAGGGTGGGAGAGCAGTACGTC.

This clonotype was seen at least ten times. The gene calls are TRBV29-1 and TRBJ2-5; possible D gene TRBD2, 7 bases. CDR1 and CDR2 from the germline V gene are SQVTM and ANQGSEA. This CDR3 contains 13 residues. With 3 bases removed from V and 4 bases from J, the gap between germline ends came to 12 bases. The CDR3 DNA follows: TGCAGCGTTGACGGGGGGCGGTCAGAGACCCAGTACTTC. This sequence encodes CSVDGGRSETQYF.

The V gene is TRBV12-5, the J gene TRBJ2-5, with 8 bases that match TRBD2. The CDR3 contains 16 residues. The V segment lost 2 bases and the J segment 3 bases; nucleotides outside the gene matches: 8. Germline V gene data show CDR1 as LGHNT and CDR2 as FRNRAP. The CDR3 coding sequence is TGTGCTAGTGGTTTGCCTCCGGGACTAGAAGAAGAGACCCAGTACTTC. Encoded protein: CASGLPPGLEEETQYF.